This is a list of T cell receptor beta chains from one sample in a study of low-dose radiotherapy and immunotherapy resistance in tumors. Each CDR3 protein is one row after TCRdb ran MiXCR on the reads. The sample shows around 80,000 distinct CDR3 sequences, around a sixth of them seen only once. Specimen: PBMCs, collected after low-dose radiotherapy plus immunotherapy. The receptors shown here come from a male donor with prostate cancer. CDR3s leave out the opening cysteine and the closing phenylalanine or tryptophan. The order of the fields is J gene, D gene, V gene, CDR3 length, clone size, CDR3 protein. The D gene is left open where the match is weak. Only some rows state a clone size, as once, few, many or a class for expanded clones.

>TRBJ2-5|NA|TRBV12-3/TRBV12-4|11|many
ASSLVGVETQY
>TRBJ2-5|TRBD1|TRBV6-5|13|many
ASYGQGVGRETQY
>TRBJ2-3|TRBD1|TRBV29-1|12|many
SVDRGLSTDTQY
>TRBJ2-7|NA|TRBV29-1|11|many
SVELQDGYEQY
>TRBJ2-7|NA|TRBV28|13|many
ASAGGGQSAYEQY
>TRBJ1-1|NA|TRBV29-1|11|many
SPGAGPGTEAF
>TRBJ2-7|TRBD1|TRBV27|12|NA
ASSQTGKGYEQY
>TRBJ1-1|NA|TRBV19|15|many
ASSPVQGPYMNTEAF
>TRBJ2-5|TRBD2|TRBV6-2/TRBV6-3|13|many
ASRLTSGSPETQY
>TRBJ2-2|NA|TRBV6-6|13|many
ASSTSEGATGELF
>TRBJ2-2|TRBD2|TRBV7-8|13|many
ASSPGLAGFGELF
>TRBJ2-1|NA|TRBV28|13|many
ASSFDSIPYNEQF
>TRBJ2-7|NA|TRBV28|14|many
ASSSSSGPKPNEQY
>TRBJ1-5|TRBD1|TRBV27|14|many
ASRPGQVYSNQPQH
>TRBJ2-1|NA|TRBV9|10|many
ASSAEGHEQF
>TRBJ1-1|NA|TRBV6-2/TRBV6-3|15|many
ASRPGHRKDMNTEAF
>TRBJ1-4|NA|TRBV6-1|14|NA
ASSETLTTNEKLFF
>TRBJ1-5|NA|TRBV21-1|14|many
ASSARGQGTNQPQH
>TRBJ2-5|NA|TRBV18|9|many
ASSTQETQY
>TRBJ1-6|NA|TRBV12-3/TRBV12-4|12|many
ASSLTGTDSPLH
>TRBJ2-3|NA|TRBV7-9|12|many
ASSRGRDTDTQY
>TRBJ2-2|NA|TRBV12-3/TRBV12-4|12|many
ASTPGLTTGELF
>TRBJ2-7|TRBD2|TRBV29-1|13|many
SVEDRTSESYEQY
>TRBJ2-7|TRBD2|TRBV4-1|16|many
ASSQGSHRLAGTYEQY
>TRBJ2-7|TRBD1|TRBV6-2/TRBV6-3|12|many
ASRMGQVYYEQY
>TRBJ1-2|TRBD1|TRBV12-3/TRBV12-4|15|many
ASSFSGTGRSGYGYT
>TRBJ2-7|TRBD1|TRBV28|13|many
ASSLGTASTYEQY
>TRBJ2-2|TRBD2|TRBV20-1|14|many
SARDLAGVSAGELF
>TRBJ2-3|NA|TRBV19|13|many
ASGWQGSGADTQY
>TRBJ2-5|NA|TRBV9|11|many
ASSVQEGETQY
>TRBJ2-1|TRBD1|TRBV27|14|few
ASSLLGTGGLGEQF
>TRBJ2-7|TRBD2|TRBV18|13|many
ASSRSGSISYEQY
>TRBJ2-7|NA|TRBV28|16|many
ASRPVTTYSGEAYEQY
>TRBJ2-7|TRBD2|TRBV4-3|13|many
ASSRGLAGLYEQY
>TRBJ2-1|TRBD2|TRBV20-1|13|many
SARDLLAGDFEQF
>TRBJ2-5|NA|TRBV7-2|12|many
ASSFRGGQETQY
>TRBJ1-5|TRBD1|TRBV7-2|13|many
ASSSVQGANQPQH
>TRBJ2-4|TRBD2|TRBV27|18|many
ASSLRLLAGVDMVKNIQY
>TRBJ2-6|NA|TRBV15|13|many
ATSREGSGANVLT
>TRBJ2-7|NA|TRBV29-1|10|many
SVAWGTYEQY
>TRBJ2-1|NA|TRBV29-1|11|NA
SVDVTTYNEQF
>TRBJ1-2|NA|TRBV29-1|11|many
SVDGRGSYGYT
>TRBJ2-5|NA|TRBV10-3|12|many
AISADGGQETQY
>TRBJ2-7|TRBD2|TRBV30|10|few
AWGTSAYEQY
>TRBJ1-2|NA|TRBV3-1|11|many
ASSRTANYGYT
>TRBJ2-5|TRBD1|TRBV12-3/TRBV12-4|16|many
ASSSSGGQTTSGETQY
>TRBJ2-1|NA|TRBV9|14|many
ASSGGPGTIYNEQF
>TRBJ2-3|TRBD2|TRBV29-1|12|many
SVRNAWGGDTQY
>TRBJ2-7|NA|TRBV12-3/TRBV12-4|11|many
ASSLDGLYEQY
>TRBJ2-7|TRBD2|TRBV5-1|13|many
ASSLRGLAEGEQY
>TRBJ2-2|NA|TRBV18|14|many
ASSRNQGSNTGELF
>TRBJ2-7|TRBD1|TRBV28|14|many
ASSLYRDRASYEQY
>TRBJ2-7|TRBD2|TRBV10-3|10|many
AISDFERERY
>TRBJ2-1|NA|TRBV4-1|14|many
ASSPRGGVGYNEQF
>TRBJ2-1|NA|TRBV9|16|few
ASSVYSTPGLSYNEQF